This T cell receptor (beta chain) derives from a study of T-cell memory formation after mild COVID-19. Study findings and constraints: That cross-reactive memory joined was suggested by some responding clones appearing in pre-infection memory.

TCRdb reprocessed the 5' RACE reads with MiXCR, giving one entry per CDR3 protein. The profile shows roughly 2,300 distinct CDR3 sequences, roughly 70% of them singletons. Comments on this clonotype: Antigen: not known.

Trimming removed 3 bases from V and 4 bases from J, with 18 bases in between. CDR1 and CDR2 from the germline V gene are MNHEY and SVGAGI. The CDR3 loop spans 16 amino acids. The chain links TRBV6-5 to TRBJ2-5; unclear D gene. The receptor's source is an adult who had mild COVID-19 (a few samples of this study predate the infection). Cell type and time point are not known. The sequenced material came from PBMCs or a T cell subset sorted from them (not recorded which). The CDR3 loop reads CASSYSGSLPGETQYF. CDR3 nucleotide sequence: TGTGCCAGCAGTTATTCCGGGTCTTTACCTGGAGAGACCCAGTACTTC.